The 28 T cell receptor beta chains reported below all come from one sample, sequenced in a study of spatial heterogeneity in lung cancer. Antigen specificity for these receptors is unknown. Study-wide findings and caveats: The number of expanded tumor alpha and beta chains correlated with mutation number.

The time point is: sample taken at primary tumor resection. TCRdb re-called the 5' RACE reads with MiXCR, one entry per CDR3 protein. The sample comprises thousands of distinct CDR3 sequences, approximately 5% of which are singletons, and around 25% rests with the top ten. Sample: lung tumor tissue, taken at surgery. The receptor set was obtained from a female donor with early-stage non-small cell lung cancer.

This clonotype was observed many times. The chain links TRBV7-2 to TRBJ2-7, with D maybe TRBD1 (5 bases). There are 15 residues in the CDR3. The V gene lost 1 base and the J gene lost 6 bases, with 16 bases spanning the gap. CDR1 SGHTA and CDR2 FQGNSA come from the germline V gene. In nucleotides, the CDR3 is TGTGCCAGCAGCTTAGTTCCGGGCAGGGCCCCCGAGCAGTACTTC. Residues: CASSLVPGRAPEQYF.

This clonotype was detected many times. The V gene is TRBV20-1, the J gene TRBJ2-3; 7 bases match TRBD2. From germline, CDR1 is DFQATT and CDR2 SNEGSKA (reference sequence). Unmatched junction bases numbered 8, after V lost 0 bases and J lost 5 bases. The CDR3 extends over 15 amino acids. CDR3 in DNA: TGCAGTGCTAGAGACTTTGGGACTAACCTAGATACGCAGTATTTT. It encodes CSARDFGTNLDTQYF.

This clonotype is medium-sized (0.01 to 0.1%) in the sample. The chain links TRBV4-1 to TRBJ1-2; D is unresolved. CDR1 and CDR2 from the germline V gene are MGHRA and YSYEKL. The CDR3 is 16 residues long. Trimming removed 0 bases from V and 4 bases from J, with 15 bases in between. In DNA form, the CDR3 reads TGCGCCAGCAGCCAAGATAGTACGTCGAATACCTATGGCTACACCTTC. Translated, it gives CASSQDSTSNTYGYTF.

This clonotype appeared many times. For the CDR3, the DNA is TGTGCCAGCAGTGCAGGACTAACATATACTGGGGCCAACGTCCTGACTTTC. This encodes CASSAGLTYTGANVLTF. The chain employs TRBV6-5 and TRBJ2-6; tentative D call: TRBD2 (6 bases). Trimming stripped 5 bases from V and 2 bases from J, with 16 bases between. Germline loops: CDR1 MNHEY, CDR2 SVGAGI. This CDR3 comprises 17 residues.

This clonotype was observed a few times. This CDR3 is CASSLIGELFF. The CDR3 region has the DNA TGTGCCAGCAGCTTGATCGGGGAGCTGTTTTTT. This chain links TRBV7-9 with TRBJ2-2, with D hard to call. The length of the CDR3 is 11 residues. V shed 3 bases and J shed 7 bases, with 3 bases lying between them. Germline lookup yields CDR1 SEHNR and CDR2 FQNEAQ (reference sequence).

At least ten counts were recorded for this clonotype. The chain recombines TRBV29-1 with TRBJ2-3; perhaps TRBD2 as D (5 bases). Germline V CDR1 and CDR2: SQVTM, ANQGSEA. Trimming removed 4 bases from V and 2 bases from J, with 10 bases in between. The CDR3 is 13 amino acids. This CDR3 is CSVGLAVTDTQYF. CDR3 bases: TGCAGCGTTGGGCTAGCCGTCACAGATACGCAGTATTTT.

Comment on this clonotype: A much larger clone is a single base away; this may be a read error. CDR3 residues: CASSSRQEQFF. The CDR3 DNA reads TGCGCCAGCAGCTCCCGCCAGGAGCAGTTCTTC. V and J are TRBV5-1 and TRBJ2-1, with unresolved D. Trimming removed 3 bases from V and 10 bases from J, with 8 bases in between. CDR1 and CDR2 (germline): SGHRS, YFSETQ. The CDR3 spans 11 residues.

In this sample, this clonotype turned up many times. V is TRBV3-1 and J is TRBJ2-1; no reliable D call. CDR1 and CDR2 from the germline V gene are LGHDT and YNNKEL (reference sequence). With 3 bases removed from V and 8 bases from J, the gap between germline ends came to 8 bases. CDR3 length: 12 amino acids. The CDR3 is CASSQAMDEQFF. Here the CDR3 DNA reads TGTGCCAGCAGCCAGGCTATGGATGAGCAGTTCTTC.

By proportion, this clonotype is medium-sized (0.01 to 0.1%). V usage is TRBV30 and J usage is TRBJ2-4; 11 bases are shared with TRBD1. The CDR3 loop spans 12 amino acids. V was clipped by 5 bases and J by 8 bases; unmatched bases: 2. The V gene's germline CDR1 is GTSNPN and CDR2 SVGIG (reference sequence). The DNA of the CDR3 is TGTGCCTGGGCGGGACAGGGGGACATTCAGTACTTC. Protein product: CAWAGQGDIQYF.

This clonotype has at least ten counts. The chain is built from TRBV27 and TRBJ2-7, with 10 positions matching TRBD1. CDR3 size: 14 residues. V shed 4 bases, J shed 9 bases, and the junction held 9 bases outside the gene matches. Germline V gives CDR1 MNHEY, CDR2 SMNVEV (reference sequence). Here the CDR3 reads CASSSRDRGRRQYF. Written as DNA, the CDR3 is TGTGCCAGCAGTTCCCGGGACAGGGGACGGAGGCAGTACTTC.

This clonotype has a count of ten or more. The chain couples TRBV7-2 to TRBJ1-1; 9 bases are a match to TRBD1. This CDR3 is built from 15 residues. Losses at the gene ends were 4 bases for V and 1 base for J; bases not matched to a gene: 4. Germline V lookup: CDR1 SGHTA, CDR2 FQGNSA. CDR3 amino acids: CASSSTGGQNTEAFF. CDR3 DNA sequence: TGTGCCAGCAGCTCCACAGGGGGCCAGAACACTGAAGCTTTCTTT. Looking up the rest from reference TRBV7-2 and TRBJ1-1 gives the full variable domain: GAGVSQSPSNKVTEKGKDVELRCDPISGHTALYWYRQSLGQGLEFLIYFQGNSAPDKSGLPSDRFSAERTGGSVSTLTIQRTQQEDSAVYLCASSSTGGQNTEAFFGQGTRLTVV.

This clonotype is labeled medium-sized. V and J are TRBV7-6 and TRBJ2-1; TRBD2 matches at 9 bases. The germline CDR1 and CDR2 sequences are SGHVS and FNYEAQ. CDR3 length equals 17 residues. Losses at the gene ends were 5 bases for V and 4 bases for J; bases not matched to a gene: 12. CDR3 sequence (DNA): TGTGCCAGCAGCCAGGGGGTAAGCGGGAGGCCTTACAATGAGCAGTTCTTC. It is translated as CASSQGVSGRPYNEQFF.

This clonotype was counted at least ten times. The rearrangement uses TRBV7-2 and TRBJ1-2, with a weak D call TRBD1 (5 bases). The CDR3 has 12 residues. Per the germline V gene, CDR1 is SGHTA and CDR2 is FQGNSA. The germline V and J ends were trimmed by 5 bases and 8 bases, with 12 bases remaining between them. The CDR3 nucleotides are TGTGCCAGCAGCCCAATGGGGCGCGGCTACACCTTC. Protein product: CASSPMGRGYTF.

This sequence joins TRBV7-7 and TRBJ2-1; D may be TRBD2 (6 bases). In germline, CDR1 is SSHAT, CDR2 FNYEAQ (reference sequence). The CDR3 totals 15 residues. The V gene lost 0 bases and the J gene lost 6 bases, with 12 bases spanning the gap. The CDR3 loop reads CASSLAGGPSNEQFF. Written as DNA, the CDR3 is TGTGCCAGCAGCTTAGCCGGGGGACCCAGCAATGAGCAGTTCTTC.

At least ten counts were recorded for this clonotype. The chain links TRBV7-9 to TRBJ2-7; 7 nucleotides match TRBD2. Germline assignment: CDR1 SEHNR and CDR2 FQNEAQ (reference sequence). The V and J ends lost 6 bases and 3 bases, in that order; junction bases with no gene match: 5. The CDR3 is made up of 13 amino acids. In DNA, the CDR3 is TGTGCCAGCAGTTACGGGACTATCTACGAGCAGTACTTC. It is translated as CASSYGTIYEQYF. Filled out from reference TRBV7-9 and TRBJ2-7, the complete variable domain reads DTGVSQNPRHKITKRGQNVTFRCDPISEHNRLYWYRQTLGQGPEFLTYFQNEAQLEKSRLLSDRFSAERPKGSFSTLEIQRTEQGDSAMYLCASSYGTIYEQYFGPGTRLTVT.

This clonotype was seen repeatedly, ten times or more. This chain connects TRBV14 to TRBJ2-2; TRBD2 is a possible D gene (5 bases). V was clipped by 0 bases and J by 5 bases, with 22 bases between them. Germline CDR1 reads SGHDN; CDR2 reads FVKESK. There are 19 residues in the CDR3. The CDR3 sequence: CASSQDALGSGSRTGELFF. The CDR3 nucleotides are TGTGCCAGCAGCCAAGATGCCCTTGGGAGCGGCTCGAGAACCGGGGAGCTGTTTTTT.

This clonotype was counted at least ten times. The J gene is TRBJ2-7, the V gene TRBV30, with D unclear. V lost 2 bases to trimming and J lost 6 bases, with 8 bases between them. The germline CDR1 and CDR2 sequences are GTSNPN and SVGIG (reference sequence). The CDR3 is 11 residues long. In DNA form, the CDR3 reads TGTGCCTGGAGTTGGGGAAGCGAGCAGTACTTC. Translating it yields CAWSWGSEQYF.

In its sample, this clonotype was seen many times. CDR3 coding DNA: TGTGCCAGCAGCTTGCGCCTAGCGGGGGAACAAGAGACCCAGTACTTC. Translated, it gives CASSLRLAGEQETQYF. The chain recombines TRBV5-4 with TRBJ2-5, with TRBD2 identical over 10 bases. Germline lookup yields CDR1 SGHNT and CDR2 YYREEE (reference sequence). V was clipped by 1 base and J by 2 bases; unmatched bases: 5. The CDR3 sequence is 16 residues long. The complete variable domain, with remaining parts taken from reference TRBV5-4 and TRBJ2-5, reads ETGVTQSPTHLIKTRGQQVTLRCSSQSGHNTVSWYQQALGQGPQFIFQYYREEENGRGNFPPRFSGLQFPNYSSELNVNALELDDSALYLCASSLRLAGEQETQYFGPGTRLLVL.

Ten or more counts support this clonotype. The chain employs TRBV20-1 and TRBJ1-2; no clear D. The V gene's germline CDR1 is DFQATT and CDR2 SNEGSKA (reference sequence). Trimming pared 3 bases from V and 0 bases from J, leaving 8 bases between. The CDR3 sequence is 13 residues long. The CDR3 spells CSAREYSNYGYTF. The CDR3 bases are TGCAGTGCTAGGGAGTATTCTAACTATGGCTACACCTTC.

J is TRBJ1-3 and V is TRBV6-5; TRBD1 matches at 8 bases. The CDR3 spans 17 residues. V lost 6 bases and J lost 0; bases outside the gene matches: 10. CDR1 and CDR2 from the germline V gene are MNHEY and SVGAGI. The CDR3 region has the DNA TGTGCCAGCAGGACGAGGACAGGGACTTCCTCTGGAAACACCATATATTTT. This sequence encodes CASRTRTGTSSGNTIYF.

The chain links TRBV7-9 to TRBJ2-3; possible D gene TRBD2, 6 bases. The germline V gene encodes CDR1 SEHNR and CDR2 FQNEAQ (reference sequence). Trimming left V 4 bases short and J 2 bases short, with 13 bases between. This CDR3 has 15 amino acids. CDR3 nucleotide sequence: TGTGCCAGCAGCTCGTTAGCGGCTCTCACAGATACGCAGTATTTT. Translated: CASSSLAALTDTQYF. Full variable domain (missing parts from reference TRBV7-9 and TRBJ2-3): DTGVSQNPRHKITKRGQNVTFRCDPISEHNRLYWYRQTLGQGPEFLTYFQNEAQLEKSRLLSDRFSAERPKGSFSTLEIQRTEQGDSAMYLCASSSLAALTDTQYFGPGTRLTVL.

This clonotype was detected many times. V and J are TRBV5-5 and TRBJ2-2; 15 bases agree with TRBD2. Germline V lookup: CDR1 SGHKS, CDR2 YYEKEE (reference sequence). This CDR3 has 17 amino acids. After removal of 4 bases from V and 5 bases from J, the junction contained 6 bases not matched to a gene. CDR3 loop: CASSPGLAGGPTGELFF. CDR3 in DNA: TGTGCCAGCAGCCCCGGACTAGCGGGGGGGCCGACCGGGGAGCTGTTTTTT.

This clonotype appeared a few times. The CDR3 protein is CASSRTGTSGETQYF. CDR3 DNA sequence: TGCGCCAGCAGCAGAACCGGGACTAGCGGGGAGACCCAGTACTTC. The chain links TRBV5-1 to TRBJ2-5, with 12 positions matching TRBD2. V lost 4 bases and J lost 5; bases outside the gene matches: 6. Germline CDR1 is SGHRS and CDR2 is YFSETQ. There are 15 residues in the CDR3.

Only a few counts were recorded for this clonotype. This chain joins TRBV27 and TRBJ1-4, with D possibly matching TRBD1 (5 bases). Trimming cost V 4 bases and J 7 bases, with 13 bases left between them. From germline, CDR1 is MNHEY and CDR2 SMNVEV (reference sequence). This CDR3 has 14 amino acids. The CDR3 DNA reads TGTGCCAGCAGTTCCAGGGTTGGAGTTGAAAAACTGTTTTTT. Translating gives CASSSRVGVEKLFF.

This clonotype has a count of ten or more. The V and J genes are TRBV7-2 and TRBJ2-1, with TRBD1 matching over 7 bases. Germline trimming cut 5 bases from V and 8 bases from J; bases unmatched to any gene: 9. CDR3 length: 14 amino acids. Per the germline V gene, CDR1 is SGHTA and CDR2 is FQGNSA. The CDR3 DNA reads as TGTGCCAGCAGCGCAGGGAACAGGGGCGATGAGCAGTTCTTC. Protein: CASSAGNRGDEQFF.

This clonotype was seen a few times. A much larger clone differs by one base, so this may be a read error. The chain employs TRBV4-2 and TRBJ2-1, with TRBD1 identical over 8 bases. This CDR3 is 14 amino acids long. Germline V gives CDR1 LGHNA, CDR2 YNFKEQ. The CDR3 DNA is TGTACCAGCAGCGGCGGGACAGGCGCCAATGAGCAGTTCTTC. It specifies CTSSGGTGANEQFF.

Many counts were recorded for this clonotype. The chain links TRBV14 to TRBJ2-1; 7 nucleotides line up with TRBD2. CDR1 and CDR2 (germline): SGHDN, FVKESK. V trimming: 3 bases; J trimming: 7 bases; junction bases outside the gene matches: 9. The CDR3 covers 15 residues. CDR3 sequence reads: CASSQGGSPVNEQFF. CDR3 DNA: TGTGCCAGCAGCCAGGGCGGGAGCCCTGTGAATGAGCAGTTCTTC.

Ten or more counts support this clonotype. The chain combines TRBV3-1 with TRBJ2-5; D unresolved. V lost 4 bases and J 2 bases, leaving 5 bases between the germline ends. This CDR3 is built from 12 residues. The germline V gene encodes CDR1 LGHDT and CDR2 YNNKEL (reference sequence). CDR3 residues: CASSLRQETQYF. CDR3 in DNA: TGTGCCAGCAGCCTACGGCAAGAGACCCAGTACTTC.